Sequencing of this TCR beta chain was carried out in a study of blood T cell repertoires in COVID-19 (dated by TCRdb to the early 2020s). Regarding the study in general: Samples from collaborators originated in the United States, Italy and Spain and spanned both the acute and convalescent phases of COVID-19. The prospective study material was composed of cDNA or gDNA derived from T cells, B-cell-depleted T cells, or PBMCs. Deeply sampled blood TCRbeta repertoires from subjects exposed to, actively infected with, or recovered from COVID-19 were included in the dataset. The repertoires were released in a freely available public database intended as a resource for research on the immune response to SARS-CoV-2. Samples were obtained from the ongoing ImmuneRACE study (first 160 participants) and from approximately 1,200 subjects provided by 6 global collaborators. Nearly every sample came with metadata listing a de-identified subject ID, COVID-19 status, age in years and sex. Where available, HLA class I and class II types were obtained from metadata supplied by the sample provider rather than from assay-based typing. Overall results and qualifications from the work: Clinical and demographic metadata were provided uncurated, with the amount varying by source and participant.

Samples from volunteer blood donors who had recovered from COVID-19 were contributed by a second Seattle source. The collaborating institutions used their own protocols to collect whole blood in K2EDTA tubes. For TCRbeta analysis, collaborator samples were shipped as frozen whole blood, as isolated PBMCs, or as DNA extracted from either sample type. Of note for this clone: Which antigen it targets is not known. At one end the junction does not follow the germline gene, possibly because of a read error.

CDR1 and CDR2 (SGHAT, FQNNGV) derive from the germline V gene. The CDR3, from cysteine to phenylalanine, totals 13 residues. The only DNA kept is the CDR3, 39 bases in frame from the first base. The immunoSEQ Assay, a bias-controlled multiplex PCR, was used to amplify TCRbeta CDR3 regions from genomic DNA. In the original analysis: Within the assay, amplification of reference gene primers was used to estimate how many nucleated cells each sample contained. To quantify the absolute abundance of each unique TCRbeta CDR3 rearrangement, sequence reads were collapsed and filtered. Productive Simpson clonality was computed per sample as the square root of Simpson's diversity index over productive rearrangements. Entries here come from immuneACCESS through TCRdb and include only in-frame sequences with V and J called. Some clones fail to appear in such tables; in the studies checked, an unresolved V gene covers under half of the shortfall, and the cause of the remainder is unknown. V and J calls plus clone size are reproduced from that table; the DNA served to infer D and trimming. A total of around 260,000 clones appear in this sample, around 86% of them only once. Just under 0.95% of the sample is taken by the ten largest.

This chain joins TRBV11-2 to TRBJ1-2; the best D guess is TRBD1, with 5 bases matching. Source material: peripheral blood. The receptor was derived from a woman between 35 and 50 years old who had recovered from COVID-19. At the DNA level, the sequence is TGTGCCAGCAGCTTAGATGGGGGGTCGCAGGAGCACTTC. Its protein product is CASSLDGGSQEHF.